The source of this TCR beta chain is a study of molecular identifiers for immune sequencing clone quantification. The study, taken as a whole, reports: For highly expanded clones, sizes could be underestimated when identical TCR molecules share a barcode. Clones above 20 RNA copies contained over 99% of effector molecules and under 1% of naive molecules.

This clonotype was seen repeatedly, ten times or more. The antigen is not known. MiXCR, run by TCRdb on the PCR reads, gives a single entry per CDR3 protein. In the table there are 300,000 to 400,000 distinct CDR3 sequences, over 20% of which are singletons. Source material: naive CD8+ T cells from blood, with Jurkat cell RNA spiked in. Indicated subset: FACS-sorted CD8+CD4-CCR7+CD45RA+ naive T cells. The clonotype comes from a human donor in good health. Some libraries in this study had Jurkat cell RNA spiked in.

The chain's CDR3 is CASSPAGDIQYF. The CDR3, as DNA: TGTGCCAGCAGTCCCGCCGGGGATATTCAGTACTTC. This sequence joins TRBV28 and TRBJ2-4; D is perhaps TRBD2 (5 bases). Trimming removed 5 bases at V and 10 bases at J, with 12 bases between. The germline V gene has CDR1 MDHEN and CDR2 SYDVKM. CDR3 length: 12 amino acids.